The 24 T cell receptor beta chains given below trace back to one sample, sequenced in a study of shared clonotypes between healthy human individuals. Sequencing was performed with immunoSEQ multiplex PCR; in TCRdb, only in-frame clones are kept and a portion is missing. The sample lists 2 million to 2.5 million clones; approximately 93% were seen once. The sequenced sample was naive CD4+ T cells from PBMCs. Described subset: CD45RA+ positively selected. These receptors were obtained from a man aged 18-30 years in good health. Some clones in this sample may be carry-over from other donors' samples.

V is TRBV6-1 and J is TRBJ2-5, with D possibly TRBD2 on 6 matching bases. The V end was cut by 4 bases, the J end by 8 bases, with 11 bases between. There are 12 residues in the CDR3. Germline-derived CDR1 and CDR2 are MNHNS and SASEGT. CDR3 region: CASSVTRGTQYF. The CDR3 DNA is TGTGCCAGCAGTGTGACTAGGGGAACCCAGTACTTC.

The V gene is TRBV5-1, the J gene TRBJ2-7; 8 nucleotides agree with TRBD2. The V and J ends lost 0 bases and 3 bases, in that order; junction bases with no gene match: 5. The CDR3 runs 15 residues. Germline V CDR1 and CDR2: SGHRS, YFSETQ. The CDR3 region is CASSLALAGLYEQYF. The DNA of the CDR3 is TGCGCCAGCAGCTTGGCCCTAGCGGGCCTCTACGAGCAGTACTTC.

The sample holds one count of this clone. CDR3 sequence (DNA): TGTGCCAGCAGTGAAGCGCCCCGCAGCTACGAGCAGTACTTC. This gives the protein CASSEAPRSYEQYF. This chain joins TRBV6-1 and TRBJ2-5; D uncertain. Matching the DNA end better, TRBJ2-7 makes the J call doubtful. CDR1 MNHNS and CDR2 SASEGT come from the germline V gene. The CDR3 spans 14 residues.

The rearrangement links TRBV5-1 to TRBJ2-3; 10 positions match TRBD2. The germline V gene has CDR1 SGHRS and CDR2 YFSETQ. The CDR3 is 16 amino acids. V shed 4 bases and J 3 bases; nucleotides not matched to a gene: 8. As DNA, the CDR3 is TGCGCCAGCAGCCCGGGGACTAGCGTAACGACAGATACGCAGTATTTT. Translation: CASSPGTSVTTDTQYF.

This clone has only a few counts. The chain carries TRBV10-3 and TRBJ1-1; D is unclear. Germline lookup yields CDR1 ENHRY and CDR2 SYGVKD. The CDR3 spans 13 residues. The ends were cut back, 6 bases at V and 1 base at J, with 9 bases in the middle. DNA of the CDR3: TGTGCCATCAGGGTGGCATGGAACACTGAAGCTTTCTTT. Encoded protein: CAIRVAWNTEAFF.

The rearrangement uses TRBV5-1 and TRBJ2-5; no clear D. Trimming shortened V by 0 bases and J by 2 bases, and 8 bases separated the two germline ends. The CDR3 contains 14 residues. Germline CDR1 SGHRS, CDR2 YFSETQ. The DNA for the CDR3 is TGCGCCAGCAGCTTGGATGTCCAGCAAGAGACCCAGTACTTC. Translated, it gives CASSLDVQQETQYF.

The chain is built from TRBV7-2 and TRBJ2-5, with unresolved D. CDR1 is SGHTA, CDR2 FQGNSA, per germline. This CDR3 region has 13 residues. The V gene lost 4 bases and the J gene lost 9 bases, with 15 bases spanning the gap. The CDR3 reads CASSSPQPRPQYF. CDR3 bases: TGTGCCAGCAGCTCCCCTCAACCTCGGCCCCAGTACTTC. The whole variable domain, remainder taken from reference TRBV7-2 and TRBJ2-5, is GAGVSQSPSNKVTEKGKDVELRCDPISGHTALYWYRQSLGQGLEFLIYFQGNSAPDKSGLPSDRFSAERTGGSVSTLTIQRTQQEDSAVYLCASSSPQPRPQYFGPGTRLLVL.

The V call is TRBV4-1, the J call TRBJ2-7; D is undetermined. Germline V gene lookup returns CDR1 MGHRA and CDR2 YSYEKL. V was clipped by 1 base and J by 3 bases, with 10 bases between them. CDR3 length: 14 amino acids. CDR3 DNA: TGCGCCAGCAGCCAAGCGGAGACCATCTACGAGCAGTACTTC. It codes for CASSQAETIYEQYF.

The DNA of the CDR3 is TGTGCCACCAGCAGAGACGCCGAAGATACGCAGTATTTT. Encoded protein: CATSRDAEDTQYF. The chain couples TRBV15 to TRBJ2-3; D ambiguous. Trimming shortened V by 0 bases and J by 5 bases, and 6 bases separated the two germline ends. Germline loops: CDR1 LNHNV, CDR2 YYDKDF (reference sequence). The CDR3 spans 13 residues.

V and J are TRBV18 and TRBJ1-1; D perhaps matches TRBD1 (5 bases). The CDR3 contains 14 residues. Germline V CDR1 and CDR2: KGHSH, LQKENI. The V gene lost 3 bases and the J gene lost 4 bases, with 12 bases spanning the gap. CDR3 DNA sequence: TGTGCCAGCTCACCGGCGGGGGGTAGCACTGAAGCTTTCTTT. The encoded protein is CASSPAGGSTEAFF. The full variable domain, completed using reference TRBV18 and TRBJ1-1, is NAGVMQNPRHLVRRRGQEARLRCSPMKGHSHVYWYRQLPEEGLKFMVYLQKENIIDESGMPKERFSAEFPKEGPSILRIQQVVRGDSAAYFCASSPAGGSTEAFFGQGTRLTVV.

The chain is built from TRBV7-2 and TRBJ1-4; the D gene is possibly TRBD1 (6 bases). V was pared by 4 bases and J by 7 bases, with 13 bases between. This CDR3 comprises 14 residues. Germline V gives CDR1 SGHTA, CDR2 FQGNSA. CDR3 DNA: TGTGCCAGCAGCTGGGGGGGGCCCGGTGAAAAACTGTTTTTT. This sequence encodes CASSWGGPGEKLFF.

The chain couples TRBV18 to TRBJ1-5; 10 bases match TRBD1. Germline CDR1 reads KGHSH; CDR2 reads LQKENI. The CDR3 runs 15 residues. Unmatched junction bases numbered 6, after V lost 5 bases and J lost 5 bases. CDR3 nucleotide sequence: TGTGCCAGCTCATCCGGGACAGGGGATGATCAGCCCCAGCATTTT. This sequence encodes CASSSGTGDDQPQHF.

This clone was picked up one time. The chain uses TRBV15 and TRBJ1-2; TRBD1 might be the D (5 bases). Looked up from germline, CDR1 is LNHNV and CDR2 is YYDKDF (reference sequence). The CDR3 loop spans 14 amino acids. Trimming removed 6 bases at V and 0 bases at J, with 11 bases between. CDR3 in amino acids: CATRGVNPNYGYTF. In nucleotides, the CDR3 is TGTGCCACCAGAGGGGTCAACCCTAACTATGGCTACACCTTC. The variable domain in full, with the rest retrieved from reference TRBV15 and TRBJ1-2, is DAMVIQNPRYQVTQFGKPVTLSCSQTLNHNVMYWYQQKSSQAPKLLFHYYDKDFNNEADTPDNFQSRRPNTSFCFLDIRSPGLGDTAMYLCATRGVNPNYGYTFGSGTRLTVV.

V and J are TRBV15 and TRBJ1-4; D remains unclear. Germline-derived CDR1 and CDR2 are LNHNV and YYDKDF (reference sequence). Trimming removed 0 bases at V and 2 bases at J, with 10 bases between. CDR3 length: 16 residues. The CDR3 DNA is TGTGCCACCAGCAGAGAGGTCTCGGGGACTAATGAAAAACTGTTTTTT. This translates into CATSREVSGTNEKLFF. The complete variable domain, with remaining parts taken from reference TRBV15 and TRBJ1-4, reads DAMVIQNPRYQVTQFGKPVTLSCSQTLNHNVMYWYQQKSSQAPKLLFHYYDKDFNNEADTPDNFQSRRPNTSFCFLDIRSPGLGDTAMYLCATSREVSGTNEKLFFGSGTQLSVL.

This chain links TRBV5-4 with TRBJ2-5, with D perhaps TRBD1 (6 bases). V was shortened by 4 bases and J by 4 bases, with 11 bases between the two germline ends. CDR3 size: 13 residues. The germline gives CDR1 SGHNT, CDR2 YYREEE (reference sequence). The CDR3 coding sequence is TGTGCCAGCAGCCCCCAGGGGATAGAGACCCAGTACTTC. This translates into CASSPQGIETQYF. The full variable domain, completed using reference TRBV5-4 and TRBJ2-5, is ETGVTQSPTHLIKTRGQQVTLRCSSQSGHNTVSWYQQALGQGPQFIFQYYREEENGRGNFPPRFSGLQFPNYSSELNVNALELDDSALYLCASSPQGIETQYFGPGTRLLVL.

The rearrangement joins TRBV6-5 to TRBJ1-1, with 10 bases that match TRBD1. V shed 5 bases and J 10 bases; nucleotides not matched to a gene: 10. The germline gives CDR1 MNHEY, CDR2 SVGAGI. This CDR3 contains 14 residues. The CDR3 is CASSPAGQGEVAFF. Written as DNA, the CDR3 is TGTGCCAGCAGTCCCGCCGGACAGGGGGAGGTAGCTTTCTTT.

The V gene is TRBV19, the J gene TRBJ2-3, with unresolved D. This CDR3 has 14 amino acids. The V gene lost 3 bases and the J gene lost 0 bases, with 7 bases spanning the gap. CDR1 LNHDA and CDR2 SQIVND come from the germline V gene (reference sequence). The CDR3 spells CASSMRASTDTQYF. CDR3 bases: TGTGCCAGTAGTATGCGTGCTAGCACAGATACGCAGTATTTT. Full variable domain (remainder filled in from reference TRBV19 and TRBJ2-3): DGGITQSPKYLFRKEGQNVTLSCEQNLNHDAMYWYRQDPGQGLRLIYYSQIVNDFQKGDIAEGYSVSREKKESFPLTVTSAQKNPTAFYLCASSMRASTDTQYFGPGTRLTVL.

This clone was found once. V gene TRBV9 combines with J gene TRBJ2-3; D gene unclear. There are 13 residues in the CDR3. V was cut by 0 bases and J by 8 bases, with 10 bases left in between. Germline assignment: CDR1 SGDLS and CDR2 YYNGEE. CDR3: CASSVEMGATQYF. CDR3 DNA: TGTGCCAGCAGCGTAGAAATGGGCGCTACGCAGTATTTT. Together with reference TRBV9 and TRBJ2-3, the CDR3 gives the full variable domain: DSGVTQTPKHLITATGQRVTLRCSPRSGDLSVYWYQQSLDQGLQFLIQYYNGEERAKGNILERFSAQQFPDLHSELNLSSLELGDSALYFCASSVEMGATQYFGPGTRLTVL.

This clone was observed once. This rearrangement joins TRBV7-2 to TRBJ2-7; TRBD2 is a possible D gene (6 bases). Germline V lookup: CDR1 SGHTA, CDR2 FQGNSA. V was pared by 4 bases and J by 4 bases, with 20 bases between. The CDR3 is 16 amino acids. Written as DNA, the CDR3 is TGTGCCAGCAGCTCATCTCGGTCGGGAGCGATATACGAGCAGTACTTC. Protein product: CASSSSRSGAIYEQYF.

The V and J genes are TRBV5-1 and TRBJ2-7; D perhaps matches TRBD2 (5 bases). CDR1 is SGHRS and CDR2 is YFSETQ in the germline V gene. Between the trimmed V and J ends, which lost 2 bases and 0 bases, there was a span of 24 bases. CDR3 length: 19 amino acids. CDR3 sequence: CASSFGLLTPGGLSYEQYF. CDR3 coding DNA: TGCGCCAGCAGCTTCGGACTCTTAACCCCAGGTGGGCTCTCCTACGAGCAGTACTTC.

This clone occurred once. Other DNA variants within this sample encode the same CDR3. This sequence joins TRBV7-9 and TRBJ2-3; 14 bases line up with TRBD2. The germline V gene has CDR1 SEHNR and CDR2 FQNEAQ (reference sequence). V lost 3 bases and J lost 2; bases outside the gene matches: 1. CDR3 length: 16 amino acids. CDR3 protein: CASSLGLAGDTDTQYF. CDR3 DNA: TGTGCCAGCAGCTTGGGACTAGCGGGAGACACAGATACGCAGTATTTT.

Notes on this clone: The same CDR3 also results from other DNA sequences found in this sample. The J gene is TRBJ2-1, the V gene TRBV7-2; D gene uncertain. The V end was cut by 1 base, the J end by 4 bases, with 5 bases between. Germline CDR1 SGHTA, CDR2 FQGNSA. CDR3 length: 13 amino acids. CDR3 nucleotide sequence: TGTGCCAGCAGCTTAGGCAGTTACAATGAGCAGTTCTTC. This gives the protein CASSLGSYNEQFF.

J is TRBJ1-1 and V is TRBV9; no definite D call. Looked up from germline, CDR1 is SGDLS and CDR2 is YYNGEE. V shed 4 bases and J shed 4 bases, with 11 bases lying between them. This CDR3 spans 13 amino acids. In DNA, the CDR3 is TGTGCCAGCAGCTCCTGGGGAGGCACTGAAGCTTTCTTT. It is translated as CASSSWGGTEAFF.

The V and J genes are TRBV6-5 and TRBJ1-1; 9 positions match TRBD1. This CDR3 is 13 amino acids long. V gave up 5 bases and J gave up 6 bases; unmatched junction bases: 4. Germline values: CDR1 MNHEY, CDR2 SVGAGI. For the CDR3, the DNA is TGTGCCAGCAGTCGGACAGGGGTTTCTGAAGCTTTCTTT. It translates to CASSRTGVSEAFF.